Following are 15 T cell receptor beta chains from one sample sequenced in a study of T cells in Graves' hyperthyroidism and ophthalmopathy (dated by TCRdb to about 2019). Receptors were amplified or captured by multiplex PCR. Sequencing used an Illumina HiSeq 2000. Amplification of TCR beta CDR3 regions was carried out from RNA transcripts. For the first round of RT-PCR on the TCR CDR3, the HTBI primer set was used together with the Qiagen OneStep RT-PCR kit. The public reads were reprocessed in TCRdb via fastp at Q25 and MiXCR, keeping in-frame beta chains. Every entry covers one CDR3 protein and lists the most common genes and DNA from its rows. This sample lists 300,000 to 450,000 distinct CDR3 sequences; around 25% were detected once. 73% of the sample goes to the ten largest clones. The sequenced material came from blood. These receptors originate from a man aged 50-59 years with Graves' hyperthyroidism.

There are a few counts of this clonotype. The CDR3 sequence: CASSQSIAGVGNIQYF. DNA for the CDR3: TGTGCCAGCAGCCAGAGTATAGCGGGAGTAGGCAACATTCAGTACTTC. The rearrangement links TRBV3-1 to TRBJ2-4, with TRBD2 identical over 9 bases. V was clipped by 3 bases and J by 7 bases; unmatched bases: 10. From germline, CDR1 is LGHDT and CDR2 YNNKEL (reference sequence). The CDR3 extends over 16 amino acids.

This clonotype was recorded a few times. This sequence joins TRBV19 and TRBJ2-7; D not resolved. The germline V gene has CDR1 LNHDA and CDR2 SQIVND (reference sequence). The ends were cut back, 3 bases at V and 3 bases at J, with 6 bases in the middle. The CDR3 runs to 12 residues. The CDR3 spells CASSMRGYEQYF. The CDR3 nucleotides are TGTGCCAGTAGTATGAGAGGCTACGAGCAGTACTTC.

This clonotype occurred a few times. The gene calls are TRBV29-1 and TRBJ1-4, with D possibly matching TRBD1 (5 bases). This CDR3 has 13 residues. Trimming removed 3 bases at V and 4 bases at J, with 9 bases between. Germline V lookup: CDR1 SQVTM, CDR2 ANQGSEA. The CDR3 protein is CSVDRAGNEKLFF. The CDR3 DNA is TGCAGCGTTGACAGGGCTGGTAATGAAAAACTGTTTTTT.

The rearrangement uses TRBV29-1 and TRBJ2-7; D is ambiguous. The CDR3 runs to 13 residues. Germline lookup yields CDR1 SQVTM and CDR2 ANQGSEA. Trimming took off 1 base at V and 4 bases at J, with 11 bases between the two ends. The CDR3 is CSVEGSSSYEQYF. Written as DNA, the CDR3 is TGCAGCGTTGAAGGGTCTTCTTCGTACGAGCAGTACTTC.

This chain connects TRBV6-1 to TRBJ1-4; 8 nucleotides match TRBD1. CDR3 length: 15 residues. CDR1 is MNHNS and CDR2 is SASEGT in the germline V gene. V shed 4 bases and J 6 bases; nucleotides not matched to a gene: 7. The CDR3 DNA sequence: TGTGCCAGCAGTGCCCGGACAGGGACTCATGAAAAACTGTTTTTT. Amino acids: CASSARTGTHEKLFF.

This clonotype was observed a few times. This rearrangement joins TRBV20-1 to TRBJ2-3; tentatively, D is TRBD2 (8 bases). V lost 6 bases and J lost 3, with 19 bases in between. Germline V gene lookup returns CDR1 DFQATT and CDR2 SNEGSKA (reference sequence). The CDR3 loop spans 15 amino acids. For the CDR3, the DNA is TGCAGTGCCCCCAGGGGGTCGGGAGGGACAGATACGCAGTATTTT. Protein: CSAPRGSGGTDTQYF.

The J gene is TRBJ2-5, the V gene TRBV7-6, with D perhaps given as TRBD1 or TRBD2 (5 bases each). With 5 bases removed from V and 4 bases from J, the gap between germline ends came to 20 bases. The CDR3 is 16 residues long. In germline, CDR1 is SGHVS, CDR2 FNYEAQ. The CDR3 DNA reads TGTGCCAGCAGCCCGTATGGGGCCTCACGGGGAGAGACCCAGTACTTC. Translated, it gives CASSPYGASRGETQYF.

J is TRBJ2-3 and V is TRBV19; D call uncertain. V lost 4 bases, J lost 1 base, and 15 bases lay in between. Germline V gene data show CDR1 as LNHDA and CDR2 as SQIVND (reference sequence). CDR3 length equals 16 residues. The CDR3 region is CASSSRLDTGTDTQYF. In DNA form, the CDR3 reads TGTGCCAGTAGTAGCCGACTGGATACAGGCACAGATACGCAGTATTTT.

The chain has TRBV19 and TRBJ2-7; D is possibly TRBD1 or TRBD2 (5 bases each). The germline V and J ends were trimmed by 11 bases and 2 bases, with 16 bases remaining between them. The CDR3 covers 13 residues. Germline CDR1 LNHDA, CDR2 SQIVND (reference sequence). The CDR3 nucleotides read TGTGCCGTAGGACGGGACGAGACCTACGAGCAGTACTTC. It is translated as CAVGRDETYEQYF.

This clonotype was found a few times. The chain has TRBV11-2 and TRBJ1-2; TRBD1 aligns across 7 bases. With V trimmed by 7 bases and J by 3 bases, 11 bases remained unmatched. The CDR3 is 15 amino acids. CDR1 is SGHAT, CDR2 FQNNGV, per germline. The DNA of the CDR3 is TGTGCCAGCACCATGCACAGGGGTCGGGACTATGGCTACACCTTC. Translated, it gives CASTMHRGRDYGYTF.

This chain connects TRBV29-1 to TRBJ2-3; no clear D gene. The germline gives CDR1 SQVTM, CDR2 ANQGSEA. CDR3 length equals 12 residues. Deletions cut 6 bases from V and 0 bases from J, with 7 bases between. CDR3 in amino acids: CSVGPSTDTQYF. DNA for the CDR3: TGCAGCGTCGGGCCTAGCACAGATACGCAGTATTTT.

This clonotype was found a few times. This chain's CDR3 is CASSPSGLETVGRQYF. The CDR3 DNA is TGTGCCAGCTCACCAAGCGGTTTAGAAACGGTTGGGAGGCAGTACTTC. The rearrangement links TRBV18 to TRBJ2-7; TRBD2 is a possible D gene (5 bases). The germline V gene encodes CDR1 KGHSH and CDR2 LQKENI. This CDR3 comprises 16 residues. The V and J ends lost 2 bases and 9 bases respectively, with 23 bases between them.

This clonotype came up many times. V usage is TRBV7-6 and J usage is TRBJ2-3; TRBD2 is a possible D gene (6 bases). Germline CDR1 and CDR2: SGHVS and FNYEAQ. The germline V and J ends were trimmed by 1 base and 5 bases, with 13 bases remaining between them. This CDR3 has 15 residues. CDR3 in amino acids: CASSLEPGAVDTQYF. For the CDR3, the DNA is TGTGCCAGCAGCTTAGAACCGGGAGCGGTAGATACGCAGTATTTT.

This clonotype occurred a few times. The chain couples TRBV5-6 to TRBJ2-5; either TRBD1 or TRBD2 may supply D (5 bases each). Germline CDR1 is SGHDT and CDR2 is YYEEEE. CDR3 size: 12 residues. The V end was cut by 7 bases, the J end by 2 bases, with 9 bases between. The CDR3 coding sequence is TGTGCCAGCCGGGACGGGCAAGAGACCCAGTACTTC. Encoded protein: CASRDGQETQYF.

The J gene is TRBJ2-2, the V gene TRBV29-1; D unclear. CDR1 SQVTM and CDR2 ANQGSEA come from the germline V gene. V was trimmed by 4 bases and J by 0 bases, leaving 6 bases between them. The CDR3 runs to 13 residues. The CDR3: CSVGPANTGELFF. The CDR3 DNA reads TGCAGCGTTGGGCCCGCGAACACCGGGGAGCTGTTTTTT.